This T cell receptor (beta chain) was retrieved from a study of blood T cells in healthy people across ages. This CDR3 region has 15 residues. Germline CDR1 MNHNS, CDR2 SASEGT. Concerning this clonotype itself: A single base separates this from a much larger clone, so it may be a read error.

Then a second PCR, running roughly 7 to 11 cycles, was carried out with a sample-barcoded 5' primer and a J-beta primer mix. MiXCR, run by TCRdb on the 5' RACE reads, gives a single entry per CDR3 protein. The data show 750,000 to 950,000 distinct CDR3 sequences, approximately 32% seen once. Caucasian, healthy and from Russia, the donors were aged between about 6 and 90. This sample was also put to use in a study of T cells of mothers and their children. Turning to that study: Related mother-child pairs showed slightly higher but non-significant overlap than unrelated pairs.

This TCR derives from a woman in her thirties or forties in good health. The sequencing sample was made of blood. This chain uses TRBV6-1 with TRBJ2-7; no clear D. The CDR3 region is CASNLRARSSYKQYF. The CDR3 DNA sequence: TGTGCCAGCAATCTCCGAGCGCGGAGCTCCTACAAGCAGTACTTC.